The 14 T cell receptor beta chains reported below all come from one sample, sequenced in a study of blood T cell repertoires in COVID-19. The protocol was immunoSEQ multiplex PCR, while the TCRdb copy is restricted to in-frame clones and leaves out a portion. The sample includes 300,000 to 350,000 clones, approximately 83% seen only once; the top ten take under 2.5%. The sequencing input was PBMCs or T cells enriched from blood (not recorded which). The receptors come from a man younger than 45 who had recovered from COVID-19.

The V and J genes are TRBV7-3 and TRBJ2-7; 8 nucleotides align to TRBD1. Germline values: CDR1 SGHTA, CDR2 FQGTGA. The CDR3 consists of 14 residues. V lost 6 bases, J lost 7 bases, and 11 bases stayed unmatched. The CDR3 is CASSMGQAHGEQYF. CDR3 nucleotides: TGTGCCAGCAGTATGGGACAGGCGCATGGGGAGCAGTACTTC. Full variable domain (remainder filled in from reference TRBV7-3 and TRBJ2-7): GAGVSQTPSNKVTEKGKYVELRCDPISGHTALYWYRQSLGQGPEFLIYFQGTGAADDSGLPNDRFFAVRPEGSVSTLKIQRTERGDSAVYLCASSMGQAHGEQYFGPGTRLTVT.

The chain uses TRBV30 and TRBJ1-1; 7 bases line up with TRBD1. The V and J ends lost 5 bases and 7 bases, in that order; junction bases with no gene match: 4. In germline, CDR1 is GTSNPN, CDR2 SVGIG (reference sequence). This CDR3 spans 11 amino acids. CDR3 sequence (DNA): TGTGCCTGGGAGAGACAGGGTGAAGCTTTCTTT. It encodes CAWERQGEAFF. The entire variable domain, with the rest obtained from reference TRBV30 and TRBJ1-1, is as follows: SQTIHQWPATLVQPVGSPLSLECTVEGTSNPNLYWYRQAAGRGLQLLFYSVGIGQISSEVPQNLSASRPQDRQFILSSKKLLLSDSGFYLCAWERQGEAFFGQGTRLTVV.

The CDR3 DNA reads TGCGCCAGCAGCTTGTTGGTCGCAGGGGAGGGTGGCTACACCTTC. This gives the protein CASSLLVAGEGGYTF. The V call is TRBV5-1, the J call TRBJ1-2; possible D gene TRBD1, 6 bases. The V gene lost 1 base and the J gene lost 7 bases, with 17 bases spanning the gap. CDR1 and CDR2 from the germline V gene are SGHRS and YFSETQ. The CDR3 loop spans 15 amino acids.

This sequence joins TRBV3-1 (or the pseudogene TRBV3-2) and TRBJ2-1; D may be TRBD2 (6 bases). V shed 2 bases and J shed 7 bases, with 9 bases lying between them. The germline gives CDR1 LGHDT, CDR2 YNNKEL (reference sequence). The CDR3 runs to 13 residues. For the CDR3, the DNA is TGTGCCAGCAGCCAAATGGGGAGGAATGAGCAGTTCTTC. It is translated as CASSQMGRNEQFF.

This chain uses TRBV5-1 with TRBJ2-2; D is perhaps TRBD1 (6 bases). V shed 2 bases and J shed 5 bases, with 10 bases lying between them. This CDR3 is built from 14 residues. Germline V gives CDR1 SGHRS, CDR2 YFSETQ. Here the CDR3 DNA reads TGCGCCAGCAGCTTCGCAGGGGAGACCGGGGAGCTGTTTTTT. It specifies CASSFAGETGELFF.

The V and J genes are TRBV2 and TRBJ1-5; D is unclear. CDR1 and CDR2 from the germline V gene are SNHLY and FYNNEI. The CDR3 covers 14 residues. The ends were cut back, 8 bases at V and 2 bases at J, with 13 bases in the middle. The CDR3 DNA follows: TGTGCCAGCGGGGTGCGGGAGGGCAATCAGCCCCAGCATTTT. Its translation: CASGVREGNQPQHF.

The genes are TRBV5-4 and TRBJ2-1; tentative D call: TRBD1 (6 bases). Trimming shortened V by 4 bases and J by 1 base, and 12 bases separated the two germline ends. Per the germline V gene, CDR1 is SGHNT and CDR2 is YYREEE (reference sequence). This CDR3 is built from 15 residues. The CDR3 sequence is CASSPPGTSYNEQFF. The CDR3 bases are TGTGCCAGCAGCCCCCCCGGGACATCCTACAATGAGCAGTTCTTC. Full variable domain (rest looked up from reference TRBV5-4 and TRBJ2-1): ETGVTQSPTHLIKTRGQQVTLRCSSQSGHNTVSWYQQALGQGPQFIFQYYREEENGRGNFPPRFSGLQFPNYSSELNVNALELDDSALYLCASSPPGTSYNEQFFGPGTRLTVL.

The genes are TRBV19 and TRBJ1-5; 7 positions agree with TRBD1. Germline V gene sequence: CDR1 LNHDA, CDR2 SQIVND (reference sequence). Losses at the gene ends were 4 bases for V and 9 bases for J; bases not matched to a gene: 9. The CDR3 has 14 amino acids. CDR3 sequence reads: CASSTSGGATPQHF. The CDR3 DNA follows: TGTGCCAGTAGTACCTCAGGGGGAGCAACGCCCCAGCATTTT. Full variable domain (remainder filled in from reference TRBV19 and TRBJ1-5): DGGITQSPKYLFRKEGQNVTLSCEQNLNHDAMYWYRQDPGQGLRLIYYSQIVNDFQKGDIAEGYSVSREKKESFPLTVTSAQKNPTAFYLCASSTSGGATPQHFGDGTRLSIL.

The V and J genes are TRBV7-9 and TRBJ1-6; 8 bases map to TRBD1. The CDR3 length is 19 residues. V dropped 11 bases and J dropped 1; count of bases not matched to a gene: 19. Germline lookup yields CDR1 SEHNR and CDR2 FQNEAQ (reference sequence). CDR3 nucleotide sequence: TGTGCCCGCGTCGTGTTTGGACAGGGAATTTTTTCCTATAATTCACCCCTCCACTTT. Translation: CARVVFGQGIFSYNSPLHF.

The rearrangement joins TRBV9 to TRBJ2-4; D possibly corresponds to TRBD2 (5 bases). Germline V gives CDR1 SGDLS, CDR2 YYNGEE. The CDR3 sequence is 13 residues long. Between the trimmed V and J ends, which lost 1 base and 9 bases, there was a span of 11 bases. CDR3: CASSVLEGSIQYF. As DNA, the CDR3 is TGTGCCAGCAGCGTATTAGAGGGCAGCATTCAGTACTTC.

The chain recombines TRBV5-1 with TRBJ2-7, with D unclear. Germline CDR1 and CDR2: SGHRS and YFSETQ. This CDR3 is 11 amino acids long. Trimming left V 0 bases short and J 7 bases short, with 5 bases between. CDR3 sequence reads: CASSLEEEQYF. The DNA for the CDR3 is TGCGCCAGCAGCTTGGAGGAGGAGCAGTACTTC.

This clone was counted a few times. The chain carries TRBV4-2 and TRBJ1-2, with 7 nucleotides matching TRBD1. The V gene's germline CDR1 is LGHNA and CDR2 YNFKEQ. Losses at the gene ends were 0 bases for V and 2 bases for J; bases not matched to a gene: 3. CDR3 size: 15 residues. In nucleotides, the CDR3 is TGTGCCAGCAGCCAAGATACAGGGGTGAACTATGGCTACACCTTC. The encoded protein is CASSQDTGVNYGYTF.

The chain employs TRBV7-9 and TRBJ1-3, with unresolved D. This CDR3 has 16 amino acids. CDR1 and CDR2 from the germline V gene are SEHNR and FQNEAQ (reference sequence). Trimming removed 6 bases from V and 3 bases from J, with 18 bases in between. This CDR3 is CASSIRQELLGNTIYF. The CDR3 nucleotides read TGTGCCAGCAGTATACGGCAGGAATTACTTGGAAACACCATATATTTT.

The chain links TRBV4-2 to TRBJ1-1; D perhaps matches TRBD1 (5 bases). CDR3 length: 13 amino acids. Trimming stripped 0 bases from V and 11 bases from J, with 13 bases between. CDR1 LGHNA and CDR2 YNFKEQ come from the germline V gene. DNA for the CDR3: TGTGCCAGCAGCCAAGATCCGGCAGGGCATGCTTTCTTT. Its translation: CASSQDPAGHAFF.